Below, 11 T cell receptor beta chains from the same sample are listed, as sequenced in a study of blood T cell repertoires in COVID-19. Sequencing used immunoSEQ multiplex PCR; TCRdb keeps in-frame clones, though not all of them. The sample holds a few hundred thousand clones, approximately 80% seen once. Sequenced: peripheral blood. The source of these receptors is a human donor in a cohort sampled during active COVID-19.

The V call is TRBV5-4, the J call TRBJ2-1; 9 bases align to TRBD2. The CDR3 is made up of 15 amino acids. CDR1 and CDR2 from the germline V gene are SGHNT and YYREEE (reference sequence). The junction had 11 bases not matched to a gene; V was cut back by 6 bases and J by 7 bases. The DNA for the CDR3 is TGTGCCAGCATCAGAATTGGCGGGGGGGCGAATGAGCAGTTCTTC. It is translated as CASIRIGGGANEQFF.

This clone was observed a single time. The gene calls are TRBV3-1 (or the pseudogene TRBV3-2) and TRBJ2-1; D perhaps matches TRBD2 (5 bases). The germline V and J ends were trimmed by 5 bases and 7 bases, with 18 bases remaining between them. The CDR3 is made up of 15 amino acids. In germline, CDR1 is LGHDT, CDR2 YNNKEL (reference sequence). This CDR3 is CASSSLGNRGNEQFF. CDR3 coding DNA: TGTGCCAGCAGCTCCTTGGGGAATCGGGGAAATGAGCAGTTCTTC.

Only one count was recorded for this clone. The chain couples TRBV2 to TRBJ1-1, with 10 positions matching TRBD1. Germline CDR1 SNHLY, CDR2 FYNNEI. The CDR3 runs 14 residues. V lost 5 bases and J lost 6; bases outside the gene matches: 6. DNA for the CDR3: TGTGCCAGCAGTTACACCGGGACAGGGGCTGAAGCTTTCTTT. The encoded protein is CASSYTGTGAEAFF. The entire variable domain, with the rest obtained from reference TRBV2 and TRBJ1-1, is as follows: EPEVTQTPSHQVTQMGQEVILRCVPISNHLYFYWYRQILGQKVEFLVSFYNNEISEKSEIFDDQFSVERPDGSNFTLKIRSTKLEDSAMYFCASSYTGTGAEAFFGQGTRLTVV.

The CDR3 DNA sequence: TGTGCCAGCAGAGATTCGGACGCGGGAGATACGCAGTATTTT. Protein sequence: CASRDSDAGDTQYF. V is TRBV2 and J is TRBJ2-3; D may be TRBD2 (5 bases). Per germline, CDR1 SNHLY and CDR2 FYNNEI. V was pared by 6 bases and J by 5 bases, with 15 bases between. This CDR3 has 14 residues.

This chain connects TRBV19 to TRBJ1-1, with D unclear. Deletions cut 7 bases from V and 8 bases from J, with 14 bases between. This CDR3 has 12 residues. Per the germline V gene, CDR1 is LNHDA and CDR2 is SQIVND (reference sequence). CDR3 protein: CASTPLEGEAFF. In DNA, the CDR3 is TGTGCCAGTACCCCTCTCGAGGGAGAAGCTTTCTTT.

The rearrangement joins TRBV3-1 (or the pseudogene TRBV3-2) to TRBJ1-3, with a tentative D call TRBD1 (6 bases). The CDR3 has 17 amino acids. V lost 1 base to trimming and J lost 3 bases, with 16 bases between them. Germline V gives CDR1 LGHDT, CDR2 YNNKEL (reference sequence). In DNA, the CDR3 is TGTGCCAGCAGCCAAGCCCACAGGGTGTCGGTTGGAAACACCATATATTTT. Residues: CASSQAHRVSVGNTIYF.

The sample holds one count of this clone. This chain joins TRBV19 and TRBJ1-1, with TRBD1 identical over 11 bases. The germline gives CDR1 LNHDA, CDR2 SQIVND (reference sequence). V was clipped by 4 bases and J by 1 base; unmatched bases: 2. The CDR3 is made up of 15 amino acids. This CDR3 is CASSTGTGGNTEAFF. For the CDR3, the DNA is TGTGCCAGTAGTACGGGGACAGGGGGGAACACTGAAGCTTTCTTT.

This clone was counted a single time. The gene calls are TRBV28 and TRBJ2-7; TRBD2 aligns across 10 bases. The CDR3 totals 14 residues. V dropped 4 bases and J dropped 3; count of bases not matched to a gene: 3. Germline-derived CDR1 and CDR2 are MDHEN and SYDVKM. The CDR3 DNA reads TGTGCCAGCAGTTCTAGCGGGGGCCTCTACGAGCAGTACTTC. It yields the protein CASSSSGGLYEQYF. Filled out from reference TRBV28 and TRBJ2-7, the complete variable domain reads DVKVTQSSRYLVKRTGEKVFLECVQDMDHENMFWYRQDPGLGLRLIYFSYDVKMKEKGDIPEGYSVSREKKERFSLILESASTNQTSMYLCASSSSGGLYEQYFGPGTRLTVT.

The chain joins TRBV6-5 to TRBJ1-2; D is possibly TRBD1 (5 bases). CDR3 length: 14 residues. Germline V gene sequence: CDR1 MNHEY, CDR2 SVGAGI. V dropped 6 bases and J dropped 1 base, with 12 bases sitting between them. The CDR3 is CASRKDSLNYGYTF. In DNA form, the CDR3 reads TGTGCCAGCAGAAAAGACAGCCTTAACTATGGCTACACCTTC.

V and J are TRBV20-1 and TRBJ1-4; 8 nucleotides agree with TRBD1. Looked up from germline, CDR1 is DFQATT and CDR2 is SNEGSKA (reference sequence). CDR3 length: 13 amino acids. J was trimmed by 8 bases and V by 3 bases; bases with no gene match: 5. This CDR3 is CSASAGGYEKLFF. The CDR3 DNA sequence: TGCAGTGCTAGTGCAGGGGGCTACGAAAAACTGTTTTTT.

The rearrangement links TRBV5-4 to TRBJ1-4; 11 nucleotides align to TRBD1. The CDR3 sequence is 16 residues long. Germline V gene sequence: CDR1 SGHNT, CDR2 YYREEE (reference sequence). J gave up 5 bases and V 0 bases, and 3 bases lay outside the gene matches. Here the CDR3 DNA reads TGTGCCAGCAGCTTGGCCCGGACAGGGGGCAATGAAAAACTGTTTTTT. Protein sequence: CASSLARTGGNEKLFF.